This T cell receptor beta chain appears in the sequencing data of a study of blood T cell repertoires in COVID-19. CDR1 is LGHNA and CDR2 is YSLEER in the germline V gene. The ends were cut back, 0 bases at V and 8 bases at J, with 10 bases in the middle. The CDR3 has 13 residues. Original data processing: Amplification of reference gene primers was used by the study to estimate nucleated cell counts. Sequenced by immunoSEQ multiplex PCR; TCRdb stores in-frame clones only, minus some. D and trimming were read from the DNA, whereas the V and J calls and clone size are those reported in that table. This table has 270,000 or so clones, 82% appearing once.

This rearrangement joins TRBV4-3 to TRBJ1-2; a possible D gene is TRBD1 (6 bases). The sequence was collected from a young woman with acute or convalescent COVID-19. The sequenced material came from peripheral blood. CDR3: CASSQDMTGGYTF. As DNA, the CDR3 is TGCGCCAGCAGCCAAGATATGACAGGAGGCTACACCTTC.